This T cell receptor (beta chain) was sequenced during a study of blood T cell repertoires in COVID-19. V was trimmed by 4 bases and J by 6 bases, leaving 11 bases between them. The CDR3 is 13 residues long. In germline, CDR1 is SGHNT, CDR2 YYREEE (reference sequence). Seattle patients were enrolled while actively infected and followed longitudinally. Comment on this clone: Other DNA sequences in the sample encode the same CDR3.

Method: immunoSEQ multiplex PCR; TCRdb's copy keeps in-frame clones and lacks some. The data hold hundreds of thousands of clones, with around 87% observed a single time. This chain uses TRBV5-4 with TRBJ2-1, with a possible D match to TRBD2 (5 bases). The specimen was peripheral blood. The clonotype was recovered from a woman between 45 and 65 years old with COVID-19, enrolled during active disease. For the CDR3, the DNA is TGTGCCAGCAGCCTTCGTGGAGGCAATGAGCAGTTCTTC. It yields the protein CASSLRGGNEQFF.